This TCR beta chain was found in a study of T-cell reconstitution after alpha-beta-depleted transplantation in children. Study-wide findings and caveats: At the one-year point after transplant, T-cell counts and TCRbeta diversity were found to come mostly from T cells that had been newly produced. Recipient T cells and thymic progenitors that survived were the source of the high TCRbeta diversity seen at day 60 in some patients. Reportedly, only several hundred clones from non-depleted graft cells drove alpha-beta T-cell counts at about two months.

There are 14 residues in the CDR3. V was pared by 3 bases and J by 14 bases, with 10 bases of the junction left unmatched. Per germline, CDR1 SEHNR and CDR2 FQNEAQ (reference sequence). Unique molecular identifiers tagged the TCRbeta library. TCRdb itself ran the PCR reads through MiXCR, one entry per CDR3 protein. In the table there are around 490,000 distinct CDR3 sequences, over 10% of which are singletons. In this sample, this clonotype turned up a few times. Its target is unknown. The material was PBMCs, mostly from graft donor cells, obtained 180 days after TCRalphabeta/CD19-depleted stem cell transplant. This receptor was taken from a female patient aged 2 to 10 who had a stem cell transplant for aplastic anemia, so the T cells may come from the graft donor. The chain combines TRBV7-9 with TRBJ2-1; 10 bases match TRBD2. CDR3 loop: CASSLPIAGTSEFF. The CDR3 nucleotides are TGTGCCAGCAGCTTGCCTATCGCCGGGACTAGCGAGTTCTTC.